The 9 T cell receptor beta chains listed next were all sequenced from one sample in a study of blood T cell repertoires in COVID-19. Here immunoSEQ multiplex PCR was the method, and the copy in TCRdb shows in-frame clones only, minus some. The data hold approximately 200,000 clones, with around 85% observed a single time. Sequencing was performed on PBMCs or T cells enriched from blood (not recorded which). The origin of the receptors is a middle-aged man who had recovered from COVID-19.

The chain combines TRBV27 with TRBJ2-7, with unresolved D. The CDR3 covers 14 residues. Germline V CDR1 and CDR2: MNHEY, SMNVEV (reference sequence). Trimming shortened V by 2 bases and J by 2 bases, and 10 bases separated the two germline ends. CDR3 DNA: TGTGCCAGCAGTTTAAAAGGCGGAACCTACGAGCAGTACTTC. Protein sequence: CASSLKGGTYEQYF.

The chain carries TRBV28 and TRBJ1-2, with 12 nucleotides matching TRBD1. Germline assignment: CDR1 MDHEN and CDR2 SYDVKM. The junction had 9 bases not matched to a gene; V was cut back by 6 bases and J by 7 bases. The CDR3 extends over 15 amino acids. The CDR3 nucleotides are TGTGCCAGCAGGACACGGGGACAGGGGGCATCTGGCTACACCTTC. This translates into CASRTRGQGASGYTF.

CDR3 loop: CASSQATVPAYEQYF. In nucleotides, the CDR3 is TGCGCCAGCAGCCAAGCTACCGTACCTGCCTACGAGCAGTACTTC. J is TRBJ2-7 and V is TRBV4-1; the D is unclear. The V gene's germline CDR1 is MGHRA and CDR2 YSYEKL. Trimming stripped 1 base from V and 2 bases from J, with 12 bases between. This CDR3 comprises 15 residues.

This clone was seen a few times. This chain uses TRBV4-1 with TRBJ1-6, with D perhaps TRBD1 (5 bases). This CDR3 has 15 amino acids. Germline V gene data show CDR1 as MGHRA and CDR2 as YSYEKL. V gave up 6 bases and J gave up 7 bases, with 16 bases separating them. CDR3 region: CASSLAGDGNSPLHF. CDR3 in DNA: TGCGCCAGCAGTCTCGCGGGGGACGGGAATTCACCCCTCCACTTT.

The genes are TRBV6-2 or TRBV6-3 and TRBJ2-1; a possible D gene is TRBD2 (5 bases). Germline CDR1 MNHEY, CDR2 SVGEGT. CDR3 size: 13 residues. Trimming cost V 2 bases and J 10 bases, with 12 bases left between them. The CDR3 nucleotides are TGTGCCAGCAGTTACCTTCTAGCTATCGAGCAGTTCTTC. This encodes CASSYLLAIEQFF.

The rearrangement uses TRBV15 and TRBJ1-6; tentatively, D is TRBD1 (5 bases). The V and J ends lost 0 bases and 10 bases respectively, with 13 bases between them. The CDR3 sequence is 15 residues long. CDR1 is LNHNV, CDR2 YYDKDF, per germline (reference sequence). In DNA, the CDR3 is TGTGCCACCAGCAGAGAGGACGGGGGTGGATCACCCCTCCACTTT. The encoded protein is CATSREDGGGSPLHF.

The chain is built from TRBV6-5 and TRBJ2-1; 7 bases line up with TRBD2. CDR3 size: 14 residues. With 5 bases clipped from V and 3 bases from J, the junction kept 4 bases outside the gene matches. CDR1 is MNHEY and CDR2 is SVGAGI in the germline V gene. The CDR3 protein is CASSIGLDYNEQFF. DNA for the CDR3: TGTGCCAGCAGTATAGGACTAGACTACAATGAGCAGTTCTTC.

The V gene is TRBV7-6, the J gene TRBJ2-2; D unresolved. Germline V gene sequence: CDR1 SGHVS, CDR2 FNYEAQ. This CDR3 has 16 amino acids. V lost 2 bases and J 4 bases, leaving 14 bases between the germline ends. CDR3 sequence: CASSLYGAAVTGELFF. CDR3 nucleotides: TGTGCCAGCAGCTTATACGGAGCCGCGGTCACCGGGGAGCTGTTTTTT.

The chain is built from TRBV6-1 and TRBJ2-7, with D possibly matching TRBD2 (5 bases). The V end lost 1 base, the J end lost 12 bases, and 16 bases lay between the germline ends. Germline V gene data show CDR1 as MNHNS and CDR2 as SASEGT. This CDR3 comprises 13 residues. This chain's CDR3 is CASSEVEDSAMYF. The CDR3, as DNA: TGTGCCAGCAGTGAAGTGGAGGACTCAGCCATGTACTTC.